This record concerns one TCR beta chain sequence. This table comes from immunoSEQ multiplex PCR, and its TCRdb copy is limited to in-frame clones, with some not included. This table holds fewer than 200,000 clones, around nine tenths found once. This sample is drawn from a study of blood T cell repertoires in COVID-19. CDR3 size: 16 residues. Trimming took 6 bases from V and 8 from J, leaving 28 bases between them. Germline V gene lookup returns CDR1 SQVTM and CDR2 ANQGSEA. This chain joins TRBV29-1 and TRBJ1-1; the D gene is possibly TRBD1 (5 bases). The clonotype comes from a woman aged 18-29 years who had recovered from COVID-19. Material for sequencing was peripheral blood. CDR3 region: CSVLRDLTIKSGEAFF. In DNA, the CDR3 is TGCAGCGTACTCAGGGACTTAACGATAAAATCGGGCGAAGCTTTCTTT.